This T cell receptor beta chain was observed in a study of blood T cell repertoires in COVID-19. Libraries were prepared by immunoSEQ multiplex PCR; TCRdb keeps only in-frame clonotypes and omits some of them. The sample consists of over 130,000 clones, about three quarters of them appearing once. The CDR3 is 14 residues long. V shed 5 bases and J shed 1 base, with 9 bases lying between them. Germline loops: CDR1 LNHDA, CDR2 SQIVND (reference sequence). This clone has only a few counts. Source material: peripheral blood. The receptor was derived from a man between 50 and 59 years old with acute or convalescent COVID-19. V is TRBV19 and J is TRBJ2-4; TRBD1 might be the D (6 bases). CDR3 bases: TGTGCCAGTAGTCCAGGGGACGCCAAAAACATTCAGTACTTC. Its translation: CASSPGDAKNIQYF.